This T cell receptor beta chain was documented in a study of human T cells and chemical hapten exposure. Across the whole study: TCR yield per sample varied, mainly due to pooled library volumes. Whole-study results and caveats: Because they had alopecia, donors may respond immunologically unlike healthy people.

Time point meaning: patch test 3, about 24 weeks after DPC sensitization. Specified treatment: therapeutic diphenylcyclopropenone sensitization with weekly scalp DPC. A note on this clonotype: What it recognizes is unknown.

TCRdb redid the calling of the RACE reads with MiXCR, one entry per CDR3 protein. The sample lists approximately 97,000 distinct CDR3 sequences; roughly a quarter were seen once. This CDR3 is built from 16 residues. With 3 bases clipped from V and 6 bases from J, the junction kept 8 bases outside the gene matches. V is TRBV12-3 or TRBV12-4 and J is TRBJ2-2; TRBD2 aligns across 9 bases. This material consisted of whole blood, taken in connection with sensitization to the hapten diphenylcyclopropenone (DPC). The sequence came from a man aged 35 to 55 with alopecia areata. Some clones in this sample may be carry-over from other donors' samples. The DNA of the CDR3 is TGTGCCAGCAGTTTGGGATGGACTAGCGAACCCGGGGAGCTGTTTTTT. It yields the protein CASSLGWTSEPGELFF.